This passage covers 6 T cell receptor beta chains from one sample sequenced in a study of T cell changes during pregnancy in multiple sclerosis. Repertoires were generated with immunoSEQ multiplex PCR, while TCRdb's copy carries only in-frame clones and drops some. The sample lists about 37,000 clones, about 91% occurring once. The specimen comprised CD4+ T cells from peripheral blood mononuclear cells, sampled in the third trimester of pregnancy. The source of these receptors is a female donor in good health, enrolled as a control in a pregnancy study.

This sequence joins TRBV11-2 and TRBJ2-7, with a weak D call TRBD2 (6 bases). V was trimmed by 5 bases and J by 0 bases, leaving 17 bases between them. The CDR3 runs to 16 residues. CDR1 is SGHAT, CDR2 FQNNGV, per germline. The CDR3 loop reads CASSHGYQTSSYEQYF. The CDR3 DNA is TGTGCCAGCAGCCACGGATACCAGACTAGCTCCTACGAGCAGTACTTC.

This chain connects TRBV9 to TRBJ1-4, with 10 bases lining up with TRBD1. Trimming cost V 4 bases and J 5 bases; bases outside gene matches: 5. Germline V lookup: CDR1 SGDLS, CDR2 YYNGEE. CDR3 length: 15 amino acids. The CDR3 sequence is CASSSPGQGNEKLFF. The CDR3 coding sequence is TGTGCCAGCAGCTCCCCGGGACAGGGGAATGAAAAACTGTTTTTT. Drawing the rest from reference TRBV9 and TRBJ1-4, the complete variable domain is DSGVTQTPKHLITATGQRVTLRCSPRSGDLSVYWYQQSLDQGLQFLIQYYNGEERAKGNILERFSAQQFPDLHSELNLSSLELGDSALYFCASSSPGQGNEKLFFGSGTQLSVL.

This chain links TRBV5-1 with TRBJ2-1; D might be TRBD2 (5 bases). CDR3 length equals 15 residues. Trimming removed 4 bases from V and 4 bases from J, with 15 bases in between. The germline gives CDR1 SGHRS, CDR2 YFSETQ. CDR3 DNA: TGCGCCAGCAGCCTGTGGGAGTCCCAGTACAATGAGCAGTTCTTC. Protein sequence: CASSLWESQYNEQFF.

The CDR3 DNA is TGTGCCAGCAGTCCGACAGGGTTCGAGCCCCAGCATTTT. It specifies CASSPTGFEPQHF. V is TRBV27 and J is TRBJ1-5, with 7 bases identical to TRBD1. Germline assignment: CDR1 MNHEY and CDR2 SMNVEV (reference sequence). Germline trimming cut 5 bases from V and 8 bases from J; bases unmatched to any gene: 6. The CDR3 has 13 residues.

This chain links TRBV5-4 with TRBJ1-1; possible D gene TRBD1, 6 bases. Trimming removed 0 bases at V and 5 bases at J, with 14 bases between. The germline V gene encodes CDR1 SGHNT and CDR2 YYREEE (reference sequence). This CDR3 has 15 amino acids. This CDR3 is CASSLVGGARTEAFF. CDR3 sequence (DNA): TGTGCCAGCAGCTTGGTGGGGGGGGCGAGGACTGAAGCTTTCTTT. Full variable domain (outside the CDR3, taken from reference TRBV5-4 and TRBJ1-1): ETGVTQSPTHLIKTRGQQVTLRCSSQSGHNTVSWYQQALGQGPQFIFQYYREEENGRGNFPPRFSGLQFPNYSSELNVNALELDDSALYLCASSLVGGARTEAFFGQGTRLTVV.

This chain connects TRBV4-2 to TRBJ2-1; 10 bases fit TRBD2. With V trimmed by 0 bases and J by 2 bases, 10 bases remained unmatched. Germline V lookup: CDR1 LGHNA, CDR2 YNFKEQ. This CDR3 is built from 19 residues. The CDR3 DNA reads as TGTGCCAGCAGCCAAGAGGCAACTAGCGGGGTTCCCGCCTACAATGAGCAGTTCTTC. Protein: CASSQEATSGVPAYNEQFF.